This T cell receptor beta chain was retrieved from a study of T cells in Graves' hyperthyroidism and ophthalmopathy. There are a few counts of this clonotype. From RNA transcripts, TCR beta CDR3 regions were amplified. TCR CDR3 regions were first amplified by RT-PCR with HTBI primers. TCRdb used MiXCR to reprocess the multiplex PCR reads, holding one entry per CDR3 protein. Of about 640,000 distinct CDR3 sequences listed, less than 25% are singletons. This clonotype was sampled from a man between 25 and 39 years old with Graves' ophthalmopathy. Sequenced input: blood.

The CDR3 sequence: CASTTGQGNGYTF. Here the CDR3 DNA reads TGTGCCAGCACTACAGGACAGGGGAACGGCTACACCTTC. The V and J genes are TRBV27 and TRBJ1-2, with 9 nucleotides matching TRBD1. The CDR3 is made up of 13 amino acids. Germline-derived CDR1 and CDR2 are MNHEY and SMNVEV (reference sequence). V shed 7 bases and J 8 bases; nucleotides not matched to a gene: 8.